A single sample gave rise to the 23 T cell receptor beta chains below, sequenced in a study of T cell repertoires in cytomegalovirus infection (dated by TCRdb to about 2019). These TCRs' antigens remain unknown. The instrument was an Illumina HiSeq 1500. The raw public data were reprocessed by TCRdb itself: fastp quality trimming at Q25, MiXCR clonotype calling, in-frame beta chains only. Each CDR3 protein appears once, grouped with its most common genes and DNA. The sample has a few hundred thousand distinct CDR3 sequences on record, 40% of them singletons. The ten largest clonotypes hold 48% of the sample. The sample's treatment or condition label is to be understood as: in vitro stimulation with specific CMV peptide epitopes to enrich CMV-specific T cells. Sequenced material: cultured PBMCs, taken from culture after CMV antigen stimulation. Every receptor here comes from a human donor in good health (CMV status not recorded). Some clones in this sample may be carry-over from other donors' samples.

The chain employs TRBV19 and TRBJ2-1; no reliable D call. The V and J ends lost 6 bases and 8 bases respectively, with 14 bases between them. Per germline, CDR1 LNHDA and CDR2 SQIVND (reference sequence). The CDR3 is made up of 13 amino acids. The CDR3 DNA sequence: TGTGCCAGTAGGGCCGGGTCGTGGGATGAGCAGTTCTTC. Its protein product is CASRAGSWDEQFF. The variable domain in full, with the rest retrieved from reference TRBV19 and TRBJ2-1, is DGGITQSPKYLFRKEGQNVTLSCEQNLNHDAMYWYRQDPGQGLRLIYYSQIVNDFQKGDIAEGYSVSREKKESFPLTVTSAQKNPTAFYLCASRAGSWDEQFFGPGTRLTVL.

This clonotype was seen a few times. This chain connects TRBV3-1 to TRBJ1-1; D is perhaps TRBD1 (5 bases). From germline, CDR1 is LGHDT and CDR2 YNNKEL (reference sequence). Trimming pared 2 bases from V and 11 bases from J, leaving 12 bases between. The CDR3 contains 12 residues. CDR3 region: CASSQPRGVAFF. The CDR3 DNA is TGTGCCAGCAGCCAACCCCGGGGGGTGGCTTTCTTT.

This chain links TRBV6-1 with TRBJ1-5; 7 positions agree with TRBD1. This CDR3 has 16 amino acids. V shed 5 bases and J 0 bases; nucleotides not matched to a gene: 7. From germline, CDR1 is MNHNS and CDR2 SASEGT. CDR3 in amino acids: CASSLRTGYSNQPQHF. DNA of the CDR3: TGTGCCAGCAGTTTAAGGACAGGTTATAGCAATCAGCCCCAGCATTTT.

V is TRBV20-1 and J is TRBJ1-1; tentative D call: TRBD1 (5 bases). V dropped 0 bases and J dropped 4 bases, with 12 bases sitting between them. Germline V gene sequence: CDR1 DFQATT, CDR2 SNEGSKA (reference sequence). The CDR3 is 14 amino acids. CDR3 nucleotide sequence: TGCAGTGCTAGAGAGCCCGCGGGGGGCACTGAAGCTTTCTTT. Residues: CSAREPAGGTEAFF.

V is TRBV5-1 and J is TRBJ1-4; TRBD1 aligns across 7 bases. This CDR3 has 15 amino acids. J was trimmed by 5 bases and V by 2 bases; bases with no gene match: 6. Germline V gives CDR1 SGHRS, CDR2 YFSETQ. The CDR3: CASSFGTALNEKLFF. The DNA for the CDR3 is TGCGCCAGCAGCTTCGGGACAGCCCTGAATGAAAAACTGTTTTTT.

A few counts support this clonotype. The V gene is TRBV7-8, the J gene TRBJ1-5; D is undetermined. V was shortened by 4 bases and J by 0 bases, with 7 bases between the two germline ends. This CDR3 contains 14 residues. Germline loops: CDR1 SGHVS, CDR2 FQNEAQ. CDR3 nucleotide sequence: TGTGCCAGCAGCTGGGGTAATAGCAATCAGCCCCAGCATTTT. It encodes CASSWGNSNQPQHF.

The rearrangement joins TRBV29-1 to TRBJ2-1, with 10 bases that match TRBD2. CDR3 length equals 13 residues. V shed 6 bases, J shed 7 bases, and the junction held 6 bases outside the gene matches. In germline, CDR1 is SQVTM, CDR2 ANQGSEA. This chain's CDR3 is CSVAGGGDNEQFF. The CDR3 nucleotides read TGCAGCGTAGCGGGAGGGGGTGATAATGAGCAGTTCTTC.

A few counts support this clonotype. This chain links TRBV28 with TRBJ2-1; 7 bases match TRBD2. Germline trimming cut 6 bases from V and 0 bases from J; bases unmatched to any gene: 8. The CDR3 spans 16 residues. Germline-derived CDR1 and CDR2 are MDHEN and SYDVKM. For the CDR3, the DNA is TGTGCCAGCAGAACAGGCGGGGGAGACTCCTACAATGAGCAGTTCTTC. Its protein product is CASRTGGGDSYNEQFF.

This chain uses TRBV11-2 with TRBJ1-1; D call uncertain. The ends were cut back, 5 bases at V and 0 bases at J, with 13 bases in the middle. This CDR3 contains 15 residues. Germline V gene lookup returns CDR1 SGHAT and CDR2 FQNNGV. Written as DNA, the CDR3 is TGTGCCAGCAGCCAAGCAGGCGAATTGAACACTGAAGCTTTCTTT. Its protein is CASSQAGELNTEAFF.

This clonotype was counted once. V gene TRBV20-1 combines with J gene TRBJ2-5; D is possibly TRBD1 or TRBD2 (6 bases each). CDR3 length: 15 residues. In germline, CDR1 is DFQATT, CDR2 SNEGSKA (reference sequence). V shed 2 bases and J shed 3 bases, with 16 bases lying between them. For the CDR3, the DNA is TGCAGTGCTAGACCGACTAGGGGGGTGGAAGAGACCCAGTACTTC. Residues: CSARPTRGVEETQYF.

The chain has TRBV10-3 and TRBJ2-1; D is perhaps TRBD2 (6 bases). Germline CDR1 is ENHRY and CDR2 is SYGVKD. The V end lost 0 bases, the J end lost 8 bases, and 26 bases lay between the germline ends. The CDR3 loop spans 19 amino acids. The CDR3 DNA reads TGTGCCATCAGTGAGTCGTGGAGGAGATCGGAGACTAGTTTCTATGAGCAGTTCTTC. It translates to CAISESWRRSETSFYEQFF.

The chain has TRBV10-3 and TRBJ1-5; tentative D call: TRBD1 (6 bases). From germline, CDR1 is ENHRY and CDR2 SYGVKD. This CDR3 has 17 residues. Trimming cost V 0 bases and J 2 bases, with 14 bases left between them. The CDR3 DNA is TGTGCCATCAGTGAGTCGACGTCAGGGGAGGGCAATCAGCCCCAGCATTTT. Translating it yields CAISESTSGEGNQPQHF.

This clonotype has more than one count but fewer than ten. Here the CDR3 reads CASSPYEGGTQYF. As DNA, the CDR3 is TGTGCCAGCAGTCCCTACGAGGGGGGGACCCAGTACTTC. This chain joins TRBV12-3 or TRBV12-4 and TRBJ2-5; D possibly uses TRBD1 or TRBD2 (6 bases each). The V end was cut by 5 bases, the J end by 7 bases, with 14 bases between. The CDR3 loop spans 13 amino acids.

This chain connects TRBV20-1 to TRBJ2-7, with TRBD1 matching 8 bases. The germline gives CDR1 DFQATT, CDR2 SNEGSKA (reference sequence). This CDR3 is 13 amino acids long. J gave up 0 bases and V 6 bases, and 4 bases lay outside the gene matches. The CDR3: CSAQDRGSYEQYF. DNA of the CDR3: TGCAGTGCCCAAGACAGGGGCTCCTACGAGCAGTACTTC.

The chain couples TRBV19 to TRBJ1-2, with 8 bases aligning to TRBD1. Per germline, CDR1 LNHDA and CDR2 SQIVND (reference sequence). The CDR3 runs to 15 residues. J was trimmed by 4 bases and V by 4 bases; bases with no gene match: 8. Written as DNA, the CDR3 is TGTGCCAGTAGTACTCCGGGACAGGCGCCCTATGGCTACACCTTC. This encodes CASSTPGQAPYGYTF.

This rearrangement joins TRBV10-3 to TRBJ2-1, with D uncertain. CDR1 and CDR2 from the germline V gene are ENHRY and SYGVKD. Trimming removed 8 bases at V and 4 bases at J, with 18 bases between. This CDR3 is 15 amino acids long. The CDR3 nucleotides are TGTGCCATCGCCGGCCCCGGACCCAATTACAATGAGCAGTTCTTC. It specifies CAIAGPGPNYNEQFF.

The chain joins TRBV2 to TRBJ1-4; the D is unclear. The CDR3 has 11 amino acids. With 3 bases removed from V and 8 bases from J, the gap between germline ends came to 4 bases. The V gene's germline CDR1 is SNHLY and CDR2 FYNNEI. CDR3 nucleotide sequence: TGTGCCAGCAGTGACCGAGAAAAACTGTTTTTT. Amino acid sequence: CASSDREKLFF. Supplemented by reference TRBV2 and TRBJ1-4, the full variable domain reads EPEVTQTPSHQVTQMGQEVILRCVPISNHLYFYWYRQILGQKVEFLVSFYNNEISEKSEIFDDQFSVERPDGSNFTLKIRSTKLEDSAMYFCASSDREKLFFGSGTQLSVL.

About this clonotype: The junction and the germline gene differ at one end; a read error may be behind it. DNA for the CDR3: TGCGACCGAACGCTACCCGGGGTTAACTATGGCTACACCTTC. Its translation: CDRTLPGVNYGYTF. The rearrangement joins TRBV5-5 to TRBJ1-2; D not resolved. The CDR3 is made up of 14 amino acids. In germline, CDR1 is SGHKS, CDR2 YYEKEE (reference sequence).

The chain recombines TRBV12-3 or TRBV12-4 with TRBJ1-3, with 9 nucleotides matching TRBD1. V trimming: 3 bases; J trimming: 0 bases; junction bases outside the gene matches: 15. CDR3 length: 20 amino acids. This chain's CDR3 is CASSFRGTGLTESSGNTIYF. CDR3 nucleotide sequence: TGTGCCAGCAGTTTTCGGGGGACAGGGCTAACAGAGAGCTCTGGAAACACCATATATTTT.

The chain uses TRBV25-1 and TRBJ1-1; D is unresolved. V gave up 7 bases and J gave up 0 bases, with 9 bases separating them. This CDR3 is 13 amino acids long. Germline loops: CDR1 MGHDK, CDR2 SYGVNS. The chain's CDR3 is CASTWQLNTEAFF. CDR3 DNA sequence: TGTGCCAGCACATGGCAGTTGAACACTGAAGCTTTCTTT. The full variable domain, completed using reference TRBV25-1 and TRBJ1-1, is EADIYQTPRYLVIGTGKKITLECSQTMGHDKMYWYQQDPGMELHLIHYSYGVNSTEKGDLSSESTVSRIRTEHFPLTLESARPSHTSQYLCASTWQLNTEAFFGQGTRLTVV.

This clonotype has ten or more counts. The chain couples TRBV7-9 to TRBJ2-6, with D unclear. V was clipped by 1 base and J by 1 base, with 5 bases between them. Germline CDR1 reads SEHNR; CDR2 reads FQNEAQ (reference sequence). The CDR3 length is 15 residues. The DNA of the CDR3 is TGTGCCAGCAGCTTAGAAGGGTCTGGGGCCAACGTCCTGACTTTC. Translating it yields CASSLEGSGANVLTF.

This clonotype was seen more than once but under ten times. This sequence joins TRBV30 and TRBJ2-2, with TRBD2 as a possible D gene (6 bases). The CDR3 has 14 amino acids. Germline CDR1 reads GTSNPN; CDR2 reads SVGIG (reference sequence). CDR3 protein: CAIIRGSNTGELFF. In nucleotides, the CDR3 is TGTGCTATAATCCGGGGGAGTAACACCGGGGAGCTGTTTTTT.

There are a few counts of this clonotype. V usage is TRBV12-3 or TRBV12-4 and J usage is TRBJ2-7; TRBD2 might be the D (5 bases). Between the trimmed V and J ends, which lost 7 bases and 7 bases, there was a span of 17 bases. This CDR3 comprises 13 residues. CDR3 region: CASKQYDAGEQYF. In nucleotides, the CDR3 is TGTGCCAGCAAGCAGTACGACGCGGGTGAGCAGTACTTC.